A single TCR beta chain is shown here with its context. The data stem from a study of blood T cell repertoires in COVID-19. The wider study: PBMCs, B-cell-depleted T cells, or T cells were the source of the cDNA or gDNA that made up the material.

The authors' processing: Scientists estimated how many nucleated cells there were by amplifying reference gene primers. The repertoire was sequenced with immunoSEQ multiplex PCR; TCRdb's copy has only in-frame clones and lacks some. V and J calls and clone size come straight from that table; D and trimming were deduced from the DNA. The sample lists about 99,000 clones, just over 85% occurring once. Per the germline V gene, CDR1 is MNHNY and CDR2 is SVGAGI (reference sequence). Trimming removed 7 bases from V and 3 bases from J, with 12 bases in between. CDR3 size: 13 residues. The rearrangement joins TRBV6-6 to TRBJ1-1; D gene ambiguous. Input material: peripheral blood. The receptor was derived from a human donor in a cohort sampled during active COVID-19. The CDR3 sequence: CASTRGMDTEAFF. For the CDR3, the DNA is TGTGCCAGCACCCGCGGGATGGACACTGAAGCTTTCTTT.